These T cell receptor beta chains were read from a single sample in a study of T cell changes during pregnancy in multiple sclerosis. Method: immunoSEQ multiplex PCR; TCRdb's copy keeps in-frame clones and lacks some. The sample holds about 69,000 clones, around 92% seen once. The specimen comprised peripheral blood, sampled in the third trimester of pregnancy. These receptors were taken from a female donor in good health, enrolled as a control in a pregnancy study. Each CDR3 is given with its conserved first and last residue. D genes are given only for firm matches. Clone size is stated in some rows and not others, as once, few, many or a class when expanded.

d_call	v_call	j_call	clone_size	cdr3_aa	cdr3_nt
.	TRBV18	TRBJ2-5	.	CASSPPPSRTQYF	TGTGCCAGCTCACCCCCCCCCTCCAGGACCCAGTACTTC
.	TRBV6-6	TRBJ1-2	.	CASSYGGQNYGYTF	TGTGCCAGCAGCTACGGGGGACAAAACTATGGCTACACCTTC
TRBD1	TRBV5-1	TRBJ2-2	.	CASSRSGQGRTGELFF	TGCGCCAGCAGCCGGTCTGGACAGGGACGGACCGGGGAGCTGTTTTTT
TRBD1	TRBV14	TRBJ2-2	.	CASSQLRQGDTGELFF	TGTGCCAGCAGCCAACTCAGACAGGGAGACACCGGGGAGCTGTTTTTT
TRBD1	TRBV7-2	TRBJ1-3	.	CASSSTGGIGNTIYF	TGTGCCAGCAGCTCTACAGGGGGCATTGGAAACACCATATATTTT
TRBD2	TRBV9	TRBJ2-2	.	CASSPRRGSIPGELFF	TGTGCCAGCAGCCCACGGCGCGGGAGTATCCCCGGGGAGCTGTTTTTT
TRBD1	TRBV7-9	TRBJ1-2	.	CASSHRTGGFVGYTF	TGTGCCAGCAGCCACCGGACAGGGGGCTTTGTGGGCTACACCTTC
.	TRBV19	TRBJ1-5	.	CASSFTVGSDSDQPQHF	TGTGCCAGTAGTTTTACCGTCGGCTCTGACTCCGATCAGCCCCAGCATTTT
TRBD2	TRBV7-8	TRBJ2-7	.	CASSLEVGGRAGNF	TGTGCCAGCAGCTTAGAAGTCGGCGGGAGGGCCGGAAACTTC
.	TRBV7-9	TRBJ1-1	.	CASSQGRDRGAFF	TGTGCCAGCAGCCAAGGTCGGGACCGGGGGGCTTTCTTT
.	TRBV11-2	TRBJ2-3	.	CASSLRLTTDTQYF	TGTGCCAGCAGCCTTCGACTCACCACAGATACGCAGTATTTT
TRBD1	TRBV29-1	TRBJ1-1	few	CSVGTGGTEAFF	TGCAGCGTTGGGACAGGGGGCACTGAAGCTTTCTTT
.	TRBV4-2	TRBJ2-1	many	CASSQSLGGAEQFF	TGTGCCAGCAGCCAAAGTTTAGGCGGAGCGGAGCAGTTCTTC
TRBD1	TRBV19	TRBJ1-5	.	CASSSQGVWNQPQHF	TGTGCCAGTAGTTCCCAGGGGGTTTGGAATCAGCCCCAGCATTTT
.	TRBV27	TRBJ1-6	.	CASSPGVGNSPLHF	TGTGCCAGCAGTCCGGGAGTAGGTAATTCACCCCTCCACTTT
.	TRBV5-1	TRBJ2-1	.	CASSLLGESNEQFF	TGCGCCAGCAGCTTGTTGGGCGAGTCTAATGAGCAGTTCTTC
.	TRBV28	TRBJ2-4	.	CASSIRAGLAKNIQYF	TGTGCCAGCAGTATACGGGCCGGACTAGCCAAAAACATTCAGTACTTC
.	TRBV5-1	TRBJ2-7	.	CASSPAVSSYEQYF	TGCGCCAGTAGCCCCGCTGTTTCGAGCTACGAGCAGTACTTC
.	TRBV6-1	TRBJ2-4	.	CASSLQSFDKNIQYF	TGTGCCAGCAGTCTGCAGTCGTTTGACAAAAACATTCAGTACTTC
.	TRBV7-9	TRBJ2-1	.	CASSLAVLAKDEQFF	TGTGCCAGCAGCTTAGCGGTTCTAGCGAAGGATGAGCAGTTCTTC
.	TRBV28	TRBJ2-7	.	CASSPPPGYEQYF	TGTGCCAGCAGTCCTCCCCCCGGGTACGAGCAGTACTTC
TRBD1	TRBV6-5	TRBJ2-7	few	CASSPGQGSYEQYF	TGTGCCAGCAGTCCGGGACAGGGGTCCTACGAGCAGTACTTC
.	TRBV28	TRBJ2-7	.	CASSLMRYEQYF	TGTGCCAGCAGTTTAATGCGTTACGAGCAGTACTTC
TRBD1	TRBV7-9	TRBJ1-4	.	CASSARTGSPEKLFF	TGTGCCAGCAGCGCCCGGACAGGGAGTCCTGAAAAACTGTTTTTT
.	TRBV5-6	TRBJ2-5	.	CASSLSKLVETQYF	TGTGCCAGCAGCTTGTCCAAGCTAGTGGAGACCCAGTACTTC
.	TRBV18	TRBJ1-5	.	CASSRWPEDLQKFSNQPQHF	TGTGCCAGCTCACGATGGCCGGAGGACCTACAGAAGTTTAGCAATCAGCCCCAGCATTTT
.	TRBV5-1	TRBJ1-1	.	CASSLIPGIMNTEAFF	TGCGCCAGCAGCTTGATTCCGGGAATCATGAACACTGAAGCTTTCTTT
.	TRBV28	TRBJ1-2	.	CASSLDRSVYGYTF	TGTGCCAGCAGTTTAGACAGGTCGGTCTATGGCTACACCTTC
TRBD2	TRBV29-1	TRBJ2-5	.	CSVDVLRLAETQYF	TGCAGCGTTGACGTCTTGCGACTAGCGGAGACCCAGTACTTC
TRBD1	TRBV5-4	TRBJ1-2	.	CASSLNRGHGYTF	TGTGCCAGCAGCTTGAACAGGGGACATGGCTACACCTTC
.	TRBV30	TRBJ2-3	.	CAWEAGTTTSTDTQYF	TGTGCCTGGGAGGCCGGGACAACGACTAGCACAGATACGCAGTATTTT
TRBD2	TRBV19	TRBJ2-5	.	CASSIGLAGGRETQYF	TGTGCCAGTAGTATAGGGCTAGCGGGGGGGCGAGAGACCCAGTACTTC
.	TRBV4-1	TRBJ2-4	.	CASSQTSREKNIQYF	TGCGCCAGCAGCCAAACCAGCCGGGAGAAAAACATTCAGTACTTC
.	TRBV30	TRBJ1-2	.	CAWSSDSYGYTF	TGTGCCTGGAGTTCTGACAGCTATGGCTACACCTTC
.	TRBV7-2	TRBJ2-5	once	CASSFPPGTQYF	TGTGCCAGCAGCTTCCCCCCCGGGACCCAGTACTTC
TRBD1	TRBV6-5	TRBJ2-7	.	CASSYWTGQLGEQYF	TGTGCCAGCAGTTACTGGACAGGGCAATTGGGGGAGCAGTACTTC
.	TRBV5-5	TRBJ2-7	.	CASSLGQAGEQYF	TGTGCCAGCAGCTTGGGACAGGCCGGCGAGCAGTACTTC
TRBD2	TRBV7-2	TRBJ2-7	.	CASSLVSAGTYEQYF	TGTGCCAGCAGCTTAGTCTCAGCGGGGACCTACGAGCAGTACTTC
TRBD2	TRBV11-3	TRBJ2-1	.	CASSPSGLAGGPSYNEQFF	TGTGCCAGCAGCCCCTCCGGGCTGGCGGGGGGGCCCTCCTACAATGAGCAGTTCTTC
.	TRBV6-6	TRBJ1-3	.	CASSYSWTTGNTIYF	TGTGCCAGCAGTTACTCGTGGACAACTGGAAACACCATATATTTT
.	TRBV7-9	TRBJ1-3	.	CASSSERTTGGNTIYF	TGTGCCAGCAGCTCGGAACGGACCACGGGGGGAAACACCATATATTTT
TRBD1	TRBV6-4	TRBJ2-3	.	CARLQGGDTQYF	TGTGCCAGACTACAGGGGGGAGATACGCAGTATTTT
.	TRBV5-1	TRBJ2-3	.	CASSLTNHPQYF	TGCGCCAGCAGCTTGACAAATCATCCGCAGTATTTT
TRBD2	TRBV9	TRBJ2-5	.	CASSVGLAGLGQETQYF	TGTGCCAGCAGCGTAGGGCTAGCGGGCCTGGGGCAAGAGACCCAGTACTTC
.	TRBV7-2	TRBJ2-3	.	CASSPLKWGGLFTDTQYF	TGTGCCAGCAGCCCCCTGAAGTGGGGGGGGCTCTTCACAGATACGCAGTATTTT
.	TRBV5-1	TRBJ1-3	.	CASSLAPGSSGNTIYF	TGCGCCAGCAGCTTGGCGCCAGGGTCCTCTGGAAACACCATATATTTT
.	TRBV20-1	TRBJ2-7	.	CRPREQYF	TGCAGGCCGAGGGAGCAGTACTTC
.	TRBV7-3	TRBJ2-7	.	CASSQGGGSNEQYF	TGTGCCAGCAGCCAAGGGGGGGGCTCAAACGAGCAGTACTTC
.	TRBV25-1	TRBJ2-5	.	CASERGQETQYF	TGTGCCAGCGAACGGGGACAAGAGACCCAGTACTTC
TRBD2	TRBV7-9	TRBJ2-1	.	CASTGLAGGGGEQFF	TGTGCCAGCACGGGACTAGCGGGAGGGGGTGGTGAGCAGTTCTTC
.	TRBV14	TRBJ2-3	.	CASSQFPGLSTDTQYF	TGTGCCAGCAGCCAGTTTCCGGGACTTTCCACAGATACGCAGTATTTT
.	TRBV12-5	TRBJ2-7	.	CASGLEWQGLLGEQYF	TGTGCTAGTGGTTTGGAGTGGCAGGGACTCCTGGGGGAGCAGTACTTC
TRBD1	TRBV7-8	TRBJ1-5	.	CASTTGAANQPQHF	TGTGCCAGCACGACAGGGGCCGCGAATCAGCCCCAGCATTTT
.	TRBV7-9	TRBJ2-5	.	CASSEQETQYF	TGTGCCAGCAGCGAGCAAGAGACCCAGTACTTC
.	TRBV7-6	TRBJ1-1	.	CASSLGVGGISEAFF	TGTGCCAGCAGCCTAGGGGTCGGGGGAATAAGTGAAGCTTTCTTT
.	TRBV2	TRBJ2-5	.	CASSASRQETQYF	TGTGCCAGCAGTGCTAGCAGACAAGAGACCCAGTACTTC
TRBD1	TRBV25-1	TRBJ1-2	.	CASRRQGARDGYTF	TGTGCCAGCAGACGACAGGGGGCTAGGGATGGCTACACCTTC